This T cell receptor beta chain appears in the sequencing data of a study of identical twins. Study-wide results and caveats: Twins' excess sharing was less marked for out-of-frame beta sequences. Partial confounding of zero-insertion analyses by invariant MAIT and iNKT cells was possible. The study found that models underestimated out-of-frame TCR alpha sharing in monozygotic twins.

This clonotype was observed a handful of times. What it recognizes is unknown. V lost 4 bases and J 2 bases, leaving 20 bases between the germline ends. The CDR3 sequence is 16 residues long. CDR1 and CDR2 (germline): SQVTM, ANQGSEA. TCRdb re-called the 5' RACE reads through MiXCR, storing one row per CDR3 protein. The sample has 250,000 or so distinct CDR3 sequences, roughly 8.7% seen once. These same data were also listed under a study on yellow fever vaccine responses in identical twins.

The sequenced sample was CD8+ T cells sorted from blood. The chain employs TRBV29-1 and TRBJ2-5, with D maybe TRBD1 (6 bases). The source of this sequence is a woman aged 18-35 years in good health. CDR3 sequence reads: CSVAGANRELQETQYF. The CDR3, as DNA: TGCAGCGTTGCTGGGGCAAACAGGGAACTTCAAGAGACCCAGTACTTC.